This T cell receptor (beta chain) emerged from a study of identifying expanded T cells in peripheral blood. Study outcomes and limitations: Technical replicates showed approximately 1.2 changed clones; about two weeks roughly 16; four weeks 19.

Deletions cut 3 bases from V and 4 bases from J, with 9 bases between. The CDR3 has 14 amino acids. Germline assignment: CDR1 MDHEN and CDR2 SYDVKM. Profiling relied on immunoSEQ multiplex PCR, and the TCRdb table lists in-frame clones only, not all of them. The table records about 80,000 clones, 84% of them present only once. This clone was seen only once. Its matching antigen is unknown. The sample taken for sequencing was blood. The source of this sequence is a person aged 18 to 70 in good health. This chain links TRBV28 with TRBJ1-4; D may be TRBD1 (6 bases). The CDR3 loop reads CASSLTGVNEKLFF. The CDR3, as DNA: TGTGCCAGCAGTTTGACAGGAGTTAATGAAAAACTGTTTTTT. Looking up the rest from reference TRBV28 and TRBJ1-4 gives the full variable domain: DVKVTQSSRYLVKRTGEKVFLECVQDMDHENMFWYRQDPGLGLRLIYFSYDVKMKEKGDIPEGYSVSREKKERFSLILESASTNQTSMYLCASSLTGVNEKLFFGSGTQLSVL.